This T cell receptor beta chain comes out of a study of cytomegalovirus exposure and HLA in healthy donors. Study-wide results and caveats: Earlier analysis looked at TCR beta V segments, and most were productive about 87% or about 30% of the time. TRBV6-2, TRBV6-3 and other indistinguishable V segments were excluded. The presence/absence work took it that sequencing depth was about the same across donors.

Note on this clone: Its target is unknown.

CDR3 size: 13 residues. The V end lost 4 bases, the J end lost 9 bases, and 14 bases lay between the germline ends. Germline values: CDR1 SGHRS, CDR2 YFSETQ. Use of 60 Vbeta and 13 Jbeta primers characterized the PCR. Repertoires were generated with immunoSEQ multiplex PCR, while TCRdb's copy carries only in-frame clones and drops some. The data show about 14,000 clones, over 55% seen once. This receptor was obtained from a woman aged 50 to 60 in good health and CMV-seropositive. This chain uses TRBV5-1 with TRBJ2-1; D is unresolved. Sequenced input: PBMCs. The CDR3 spells CASSIQTEGEQFF. In DNA, the CDR3 is TGCGCCAGCAGCATACAGACGGAAGGTGAGCAGTTCTTC. Supplemented by reference TRBV5-1 and TRBJ2-1, the full variable domain reads KAGVTQTPRYLIKTRGQQVTLSCSPISGHRSVSWYQQTPGQGLQFLFEYFSETQRNKGNFPGRFSGRQFSNSRSEMNVSTLELGDSALYLCASSIQTEGEQFFGPGTRLTVL.